The text below deals with one T cell receptor beta chain. The antigen this receptor binds is unknown. The record has no base qualities; no much larger clone is one base away. Using SuperScript III with primers targeting the alpha and beta constant regions, approximately 450 ng of RNA was reverse transcribed. Alpha and beta chain libraries were generated separately via chain-specific third strand synthesis with multiplexing indices. In the protocol, all rearrangements within a chain were amplified with a single primer pair so that primer bias was avoided, and molecular barcodes were added to each cDNA molecule. Purified cDNA was joined by T4 RNA Ligase 1 to a 5' RACE adapter carrying a random hexamer and the SP2 sequencing primer site. Second strand synthesis was primed from the SP2 site with Phusion polymerase, using slow temperature ramps to favor optimal annealing. Each molecule's 12-nucleotide barcode consisted of two random hexamer sequences, both added before amplification and joined together. P5 and P7 adapter elements plus a second index were added in a short first PCR, which was followed by a roughly 25-cycle amplification PCR with P5s and P7 primers. In total the libraries went through roughly 30 PCR cycles, after which the libraries were quantified on a Qubit, sized on a Bioanalyzer, and diluted to around 4 nM. Sequencing of the normalized libraries was done on an Illumina MiSeq using 2 x 250 paired-end kits. Reverse transcription reactions underwent purification over MinElute columns, with elution into 10 ul Tris-Cl. Adapter ligations ran for 20 to 25 hours at 16 degrees C and were afterwards cleaned with AMPure XP beads at a 1:1 ratio. As for how the authors treated the data: Demultiplexed FASTQ files were processed with a modified Decombinator by which V, J, insert and barcode information was output. Any sequence that shared a barcode yet differed from the dominant sequence was discarded as an error, and the number of original cDNA molecules was estimated by counting barcodes clustered at Levenshtein distance 3. The R packages ineq, vegan, igraph and RCytoscape were used for downstream analyses, together with IMGT nomenclature and CDR3 definitions. V gene usage was calculated across distinct sequences, with every TCR tallied a single time to avoid skew from clonal expansion. Within a donor, similarity networks joined unique CDR3 amino acid sequences in every case where two of them were separated by a single Levenshtein edit. In the repertoires, a search was made for a compiled set of published HIV-specific CDR3s (roughly 92 alpha, roughly 700 beta) and CMV-specific CDR3s (approximately 13 alpha, 240 or so beta). Random subsampling to size-matched repertoires demonstrated that the decreased diversity in patients did not result from their lower sequence numbers. TCRdb handled the public reads itself, with Q25 trimming in fastp and clone calling in MiXCR, and kept productive beta chains. Identical CDR3 proteins give one entry, which carries the most common genes and DNA. The V and J calls and clone size come from TCRdb's table, not from the authors' own analysis. The sample profile shows several thousand distinct CDR3 sequences; about 20% of them were found once. The ten top clones hold less than 30% of the sample.

These data come from a study of HIV-infected patients and healthy controls (dated by TCRdb to about 2014). Study-level background: Although they stayed below normal ranges, CD4 counts in 14 of 16 patients rose modestly but significantly after three months of therapy. Whether deep TCR repertoire sequencing of small blood samples from HIV patients could capture immune perturbation and reconstitution was tested in the study. Viral load fell below detection in about 65% of the 16 patients by the second bleed and in all patients following a further year of therapy. No consistent shift in CD8 counts was seen during early therapy, whereas a slight rise was seen in the CD4:CD8 ratio. Relative to controls, total CDR3 counts per chain did not differ significantly, and patients lacked overall T-cell lymphocytopenia.

Summary of the overall study and its limitations: Differing numbers of distinct sequences in patients and controls hindered comparison, and size-matching assigned excessive weight to rare events in the HIV-infected data. Oligoclonality may be reflected in the significantly higher mean Gini indices of HIV-infected repertoires compared with controls. Both the Jaccard index and the count of highly shared sequences showed that healthy controls shared more CDR3s between individuals than HIV+ patients did. Healthy control repertoires showed roughly threefold more distinct CDR3s and higher Shannon diversity than untreated HIV+ repertoires. Slight age and sex profile differences between the study cohorts did not explain the observed diversity differences. In the study, no determination of donor HLA types was made. Using whole blood restricted sequencing depth and prevented separating the dynamics of distinct T-cell subpopulations. MAIT cell alpha-chain CDR3s were present at high frequency in healthy controls but severely depleted in HIV+ repertoires. Most CMV-associated CDR3s became more frequent during therapy, although their change was not significant, whereas HIV-associated CDR3s showed a significant decrease in frequency. Mean usage differed significantly between HIV-infected patients and controls for eight alpha and eight beta V genes. Alpha-beta chain pairing was not determined in the samples. In HIV-infected patients, the apparent post-therapy recovery of the Gini index was not replicated in size-matched repertoire data. A major limit on how widely the findings apply, in the view of the authors, was that only sixteen HIV-infected individuals were processed.

Whole blood was used without cell fractionation, so the repertoire reflected all unsorted peripheral T cells. For RNA extraction, about 2.7 ml of peripheral blood was collected into Tempus tubes. The first sixteen eligible patients were processed from the enrolled HIV-infected adults, who had not yet received antiretroviral therapy and were about to begin treatment. Patients with febrile or AIDS-related illness, tumors, hepatitis B or C coinfection, immunomodulatory therapy, recent vaccination or treatment interruptions were excluded from enrollment. Residual genomic DNA was removed with the TURBO-DNase kit and globin mRNA was depleted with GLOBINclear. Just before antiretroviral therapy was started, pretreatment blood was collected from HIV-infected patients. The CDR3 sequence holds 12 residues, the cysteine and phenylalanine included. Only CDR3 DNA remains: 36 bases, in frame from the first base. CDR1 and CDR2 are drawn from the germline V gene (reference sequence): LNHNV, YYDKDF. A distance of 3 bases separates the germline ends of V and J, which lose 4 bases and 3 bases respectively.

Sequencing used blood, obtained before antiretroviral therapy. The TCR was taken from an adult with HIV infection. The receptor chain draws on TRBV15 and TRBJ2-2; confidence is insufficient to name the D gene. The nucleotide sequence reads as follows: TGTGCCACCAGCACTTACACCGGGGAGCTGTTTTTT. This codes for CATSTYTGELFF.